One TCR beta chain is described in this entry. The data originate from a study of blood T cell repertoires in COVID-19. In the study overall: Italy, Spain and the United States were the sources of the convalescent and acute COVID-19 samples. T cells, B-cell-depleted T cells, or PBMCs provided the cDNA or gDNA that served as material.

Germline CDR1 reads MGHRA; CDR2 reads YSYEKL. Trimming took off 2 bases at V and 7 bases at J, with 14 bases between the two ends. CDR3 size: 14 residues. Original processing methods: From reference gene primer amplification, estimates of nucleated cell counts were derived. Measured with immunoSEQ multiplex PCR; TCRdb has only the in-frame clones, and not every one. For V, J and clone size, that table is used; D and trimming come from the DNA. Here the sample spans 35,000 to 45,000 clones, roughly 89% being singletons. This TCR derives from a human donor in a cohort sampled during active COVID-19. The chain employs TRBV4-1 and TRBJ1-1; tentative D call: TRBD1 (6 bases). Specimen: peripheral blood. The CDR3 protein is CASSQRTVILEAFF. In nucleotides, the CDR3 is TGCGCCAGCAGCCAAAGGACAGTGATTCTTGAAGCTTTCTTT.